The present entry profiles one T cell receptor (beta chain) with its context. This may stem from a read error, because a much larger clone lies one nucleotide away. A second roughly 7 to 12 cycle PCR used barcoded and J-beta primers. Each CDR3 protein gets one entry after TCRdb re-called the 5' RACE reads with MiXCR. Among about 1,400,000 distinct CDR3 sequences, about 43% were seen once, and the ten largest hold 7.9%. The data were taken from a study of blood T cells in healthy people across ages. The CDR3 has 17 amino acids. Germline-derived CDR1 and CDR2 are SGHTA and FQGNSA. V was pared by 3 bases and J by 0 bases, with 16 bases between.

The receptor was derived from a woman aged 18-35 years in good health. Sequenced: blood. The rearrangement uses TRBV7-2 and TRBJ2-3; no definite D call. This CDR3 is CASSFRLGETSTDTQYF. The CDR3 coding sequence is TGTGCCAGCAGCTTTCGATTAGGCGAGACTAGCACAGATACGCAGTATTTT. The full variable domain, rest sourced from reference TRBV7-2 and TRBJ2-3, is GAGVSQSPSNKVTEKGKDVELRCDPISGHTALYWYRQSLGQGLEFLIYFQGNSAPDKSGLPSDRFSAERTGGSVSTLTIQRTQQEDSAVYLCASSFRLGETSTDTQYFGPGTRLTVL.